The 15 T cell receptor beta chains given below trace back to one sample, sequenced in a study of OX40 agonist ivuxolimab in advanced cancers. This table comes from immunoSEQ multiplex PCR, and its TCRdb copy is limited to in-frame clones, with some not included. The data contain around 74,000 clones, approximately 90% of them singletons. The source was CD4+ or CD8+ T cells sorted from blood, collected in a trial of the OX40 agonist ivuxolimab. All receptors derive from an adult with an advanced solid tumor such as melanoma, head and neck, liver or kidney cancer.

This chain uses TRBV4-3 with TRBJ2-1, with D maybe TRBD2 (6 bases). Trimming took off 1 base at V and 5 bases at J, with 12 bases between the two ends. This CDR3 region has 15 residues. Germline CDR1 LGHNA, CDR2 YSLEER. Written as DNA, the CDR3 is TGCGCCAGCAGCCAAGGGGGCGGGGTGCACAATGAGCAGTTCTTC. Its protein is CASSQGGGVHNEQFF.

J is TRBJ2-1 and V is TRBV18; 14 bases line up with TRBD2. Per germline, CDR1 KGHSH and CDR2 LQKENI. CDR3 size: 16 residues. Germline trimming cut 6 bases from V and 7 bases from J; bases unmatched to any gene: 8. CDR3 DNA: TGTGCCAGCTCCTTGACTAGCGGGAGGGCCTTAAATGAGCAGTTCTTC. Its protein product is CASSLTSGRALNEQFF.

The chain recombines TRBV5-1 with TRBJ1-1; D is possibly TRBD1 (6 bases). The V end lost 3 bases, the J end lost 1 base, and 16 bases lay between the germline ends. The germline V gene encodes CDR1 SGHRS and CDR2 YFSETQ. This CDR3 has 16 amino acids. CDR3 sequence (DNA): TGCGCCAGCAGCTGGGGGCCCTCGGGGACGAACACTGAAGCTTTCTTT. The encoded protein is CASSWGPSGTNTEAFF.

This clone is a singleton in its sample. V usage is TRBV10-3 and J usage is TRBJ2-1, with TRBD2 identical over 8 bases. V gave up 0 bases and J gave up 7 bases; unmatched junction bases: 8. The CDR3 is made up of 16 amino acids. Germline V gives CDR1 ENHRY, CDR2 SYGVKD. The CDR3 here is CAISESTSGSQNEQFF. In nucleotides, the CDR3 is TGTGCCATCAGTGAGTCTACGAGCGGGAGTCAGAATGAGCAGTTCTTC.

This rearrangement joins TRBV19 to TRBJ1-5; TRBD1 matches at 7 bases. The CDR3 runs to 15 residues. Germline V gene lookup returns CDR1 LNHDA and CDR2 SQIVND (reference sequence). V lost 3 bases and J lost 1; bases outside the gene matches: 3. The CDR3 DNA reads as TGTGCCAGTAGTATGTTGACAGGGAGCAATCAGCCCCAGCATTTT. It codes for CASSMLTGSNQPQHF.

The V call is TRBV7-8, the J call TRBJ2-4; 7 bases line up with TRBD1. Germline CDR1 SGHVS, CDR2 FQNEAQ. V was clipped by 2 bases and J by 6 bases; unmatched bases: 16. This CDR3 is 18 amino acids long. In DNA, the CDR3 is TGTGCCAGCAGCTTAAGGGTAATATCCGGGACAGAATTAAACATTCAGTACTTC. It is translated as CASSLRVISGTELNIQYF.

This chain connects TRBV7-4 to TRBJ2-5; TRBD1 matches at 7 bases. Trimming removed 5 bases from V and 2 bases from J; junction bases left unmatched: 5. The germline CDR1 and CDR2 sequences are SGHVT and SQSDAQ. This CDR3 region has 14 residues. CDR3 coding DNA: TGTGCCAGCAGCAAACGGGACAGACAAGAGACCCAGTACTTC. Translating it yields CASSKRDRQETQYF. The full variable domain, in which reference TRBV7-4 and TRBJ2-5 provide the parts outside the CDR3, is GAGVSQSPRYKVAKRGRDVALRCDSISGHVTLYWYRQTLGQGSEVLTYSQSDAQRDKSGRPSGRFSAERPERSVSTLKIQRTEQGDSAVYLCASSKRDRQETQYFGPGTRLLVL.

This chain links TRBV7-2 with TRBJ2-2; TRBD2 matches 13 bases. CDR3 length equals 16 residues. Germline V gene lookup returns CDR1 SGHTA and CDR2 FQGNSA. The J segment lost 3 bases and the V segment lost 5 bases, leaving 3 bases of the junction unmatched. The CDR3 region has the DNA TGTGCCAGCAGCCGACTAGCGGGAGGATACACCGGGGAGCTGTTTTTT. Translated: CASSRLAGGYTGELFF.

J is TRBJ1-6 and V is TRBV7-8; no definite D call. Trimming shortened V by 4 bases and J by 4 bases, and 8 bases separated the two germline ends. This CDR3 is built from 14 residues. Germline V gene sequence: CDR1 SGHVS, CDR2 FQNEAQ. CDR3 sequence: CASSSEKYNSPLHF. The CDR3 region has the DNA TGTGCCAGCAGCTCTGAGAAGTATAATTCACCCCTCCACTTT.

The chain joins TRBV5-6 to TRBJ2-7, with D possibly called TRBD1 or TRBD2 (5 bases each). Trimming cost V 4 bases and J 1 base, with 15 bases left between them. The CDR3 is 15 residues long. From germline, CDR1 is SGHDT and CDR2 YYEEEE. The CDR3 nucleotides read TGTGCCAGCAGCCATTATGGGACCGGTTCCTACGAGCAGTACTTC. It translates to CASSHYGTGSYEQYF.

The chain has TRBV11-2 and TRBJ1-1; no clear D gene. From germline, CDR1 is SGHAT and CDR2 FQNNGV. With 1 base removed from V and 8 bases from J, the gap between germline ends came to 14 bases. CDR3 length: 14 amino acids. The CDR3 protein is CASSLVRRQSEAFF. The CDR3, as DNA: TGTGCCAGCAGCTTAGTACGGCGTCAGTCCGAAGCTTTCTTT.

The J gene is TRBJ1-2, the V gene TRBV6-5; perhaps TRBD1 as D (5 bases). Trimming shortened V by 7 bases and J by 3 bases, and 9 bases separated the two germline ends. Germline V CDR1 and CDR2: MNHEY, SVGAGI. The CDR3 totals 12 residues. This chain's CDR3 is CASKRGDYGYTF. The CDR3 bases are TGTGCCAGCAAACGGGGGGACTATGGCTACACCTTC.

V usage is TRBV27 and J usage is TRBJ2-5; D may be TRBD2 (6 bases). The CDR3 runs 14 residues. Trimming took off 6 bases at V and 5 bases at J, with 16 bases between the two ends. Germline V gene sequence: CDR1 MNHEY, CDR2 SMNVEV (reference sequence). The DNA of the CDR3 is TGTGCCAGCAGCCTACGGGCGGAGGGGGAGACCCAGTACTTC. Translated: CASSLRAEGETQYF.

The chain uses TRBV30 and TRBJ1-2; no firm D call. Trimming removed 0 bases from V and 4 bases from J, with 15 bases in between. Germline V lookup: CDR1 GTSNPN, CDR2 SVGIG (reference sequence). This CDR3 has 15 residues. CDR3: CAWSVRPTALYGYTF. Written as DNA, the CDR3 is TGTGCCTGGAGTGTACGTCCCACCGCACTCTATGGCTACACCTTC.

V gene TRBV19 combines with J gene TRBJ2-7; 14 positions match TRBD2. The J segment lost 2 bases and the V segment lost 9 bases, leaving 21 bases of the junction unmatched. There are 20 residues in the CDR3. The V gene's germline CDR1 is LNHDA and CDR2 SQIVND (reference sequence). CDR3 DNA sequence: TGTGCCAGCTCACGCCTCAGGGGCGATGGGACTAGCGGGAGAGCCTACGAGCAGTACTTC. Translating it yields CASSRLRGDGTSGRAYEQYF.